Described below is a single T cell receptor (beta chain) sequence and its context. Its matching antigen is unknown. The data were taken from a study of tumor-infiltrating lymphocytes in primary liver carcinoma. Overall study results and limits: Blood trailed tumors significantly in top-250-clone fraction (p = 0.039).

The CDR3 is 13 residues long. CDR1 is SGHRS, CDR2 YFSETQ, per germline. V dropped 4 bases and J dropped 13 bases, with 21 bases sitting between them. From 500 ng of total RNA, TCR beta-specific cDNA was reverse-transcribed using a constant-region primer. Slightly modified ARM-PCR, run as three nested multiplex PCR rounds, produced the TCR beta libraries. Researchers ran the first two PCR rounds for 9 to 10 cycles each with TRBV1-TRBV30 forward primers and a C-beta reverse primer. One entry per CDR3 protein, called by TCRdb with MiXCR from the multiplex PCR reads. The sample has 80,000 or so distinct CDR3 sequences, about 64% seen once. Without any cell sorting, about 19-31 mg of bulk tissue yielded co-extracted RNA and DNA. There were only treatment-naive patients, all with chronic HBV infection.

This TCR was sampled from a woman aged 55-75 years with primary liver carcinoma and hepatitis B virus infection. Sequenced: liver tumor tissue from sampling region 4. The subset denotes: tumor region T4, right-lateral pole. The chain combines TRBV5-1 with TRBJ2-7; TRBD2 might be the D (6 bases). The CDR3 is CASSLLGGLEEYF. The CDR3 DNA sequence: TGCGCCAGCAGCCTCTTGGGGGGTTTGGAGGAATACTTC.